The T cell receptor (beta chain) under discussion was sequenced for a study of CD8+ T cells in alopecia areata. Noted treatment: oral pan-JAK inhibitor, 5-10 mg twice daily. Collected material from alopecia areata patients comprised lesional scalp punch biopsies and peripheral blood. From germline, CDR1 is ENHRY and CDR2 SYGVKD. This CDR3 has 14 amino acids. V dropped 2 bases and J dropped 5; count of bases not matched to a gene: 6. Sequencing used cDNA as its template, made by extracting RNA and reverse transcribing it. Libraries were prepared by immunoSEQ multiplex PCR; TCRdb keeps only in-frame clonotypes and omits some of them. The sample records fewer than 250,000 clones, less than 50% being singletons. In the case of this clone: Its antigen is still unknown.

Study-level results: Scalp clonality, along with expanded CD8+ clones among the top 100, was significantly decreased by tofacitinib. Across lesional scalp, and particularly alopecia totalis/universalis, clonality surpassed that of normal scalp.

The chain carries TRBV10-3 and TRBJ2-7; 7 bases agree with TRBD1. The receptor was isolated from a human donor with alopecia areata. The source material was CD4+ T cells sorted from blood, sampled between weeks 36 and 40, from a patient treated with tofacitinib. CDR3 sequence reads: CAISEPDRFHEQYF. The CDR3 nucleotides are TGTGCCATCAGTGAGCCGGACAGGTTCCACGAGCAGTACTTC.